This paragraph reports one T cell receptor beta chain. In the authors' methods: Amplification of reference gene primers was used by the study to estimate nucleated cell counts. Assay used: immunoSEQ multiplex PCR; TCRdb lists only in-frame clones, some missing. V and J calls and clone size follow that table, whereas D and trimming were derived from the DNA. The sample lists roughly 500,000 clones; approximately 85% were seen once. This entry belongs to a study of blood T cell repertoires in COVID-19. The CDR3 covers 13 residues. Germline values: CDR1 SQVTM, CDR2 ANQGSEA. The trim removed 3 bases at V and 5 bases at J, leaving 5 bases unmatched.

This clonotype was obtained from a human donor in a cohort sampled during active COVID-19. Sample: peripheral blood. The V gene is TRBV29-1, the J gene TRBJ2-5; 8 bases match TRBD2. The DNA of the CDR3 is TGCAGCGTTGACGGCGGGAGGAGGGAGACCCAGTACTTC. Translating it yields CSVDGGRRETQYF. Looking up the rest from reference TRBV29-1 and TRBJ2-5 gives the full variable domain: SAVISQKPSRDICQRGTSLTIQCQVDSQVTMMFWYRQQPGQSLTLIATANQGSEATYESGFVIDKFPISRPNLTFSTLTVSNMSPEDSSIYLCSVDGGRRETQYFGPGTRLLVL.